The 25 T cell receptor beta chains listed next were all sequenced from one sample in a study of cytomegalovirus exposure and HLA in healthy donors. Amplification used 60 Vbeta primers and 13 Jbeta primers. The protocol was immunoSEQ multiplex PCR, while the TCRdb copy is restricted to in-frame clones and leaves out a portion. The profile covers around 55,000 clones, with more than 65% appearing a single time and 30% to 40% taken by the ten largest. Sequenced material: PBMCs. The source is a man between 35 and 55 years old in good health and CMV-seropositive.

This rearrangement joins TRBV7-8 to TRBJ1-1; D might be TRBD1 (6 bases). The CDR3 spans 15 residues. V was trimmed by 5 bases and J by 2 bases, leaving 15 bases between them. The germline gives CDR1 SGHVS, CDR2 FQNEAQ. The CDR3 is CASSLFDRLNTEAFF. For the CDR3, the DNA is TGTGCCAGCAGCCTATTTGACAGGCTCAACACTGAAGCTTTCTTT.

The V gene is TRBV6-1, the J gene TRBJ2-5; D is unresolved. Germline values: CDR1 MNHNS, CDR2 SASEGT. The CDR3 has 11 amino acids. Trimming took off 6 bases at V and 5 bases at J, with 7 bases between the two ends. The chain's CDR3 is CASSLKETQYF. The CDR3 coding sequence is TGTGCCAGCAGCCTAAAGGAGACCCAGTACTTC.

The chain employs TRBV27 and TRBJ1-2, with 8 bases identical to TRBD1. Germline loops: CDR1 MNHEY, CDR2 SMNVEV (reference sequence). There are 11 residues in the CDR3. V lost 9 bases, J lost 7 bases, and 4 bases stayed unmatched. The CDR3 reads CARTGAGGYTF. The CDR3 DNA is TGTGCCAGGACAGGGGCTGGTGGCTACACCTTC.

The chain combines TRBV6-5 with TRBJ2-5, with 7 positions matching TRBD2. Per the germline V gene, CDR1 is MNHEY and CDR2 is SVGAGI. The CDR3 runs to 15 residues. V lost 5 bases and J lost 4; bases outside the gene matches: 10. The CDR3 protein is CASSSPGREGETQYF. The DNA of the CDR3 is TGTGCCAGCAGTAGCCCCGGCAGGGAGGGAGAGACCCAGTACTTC.

The chain uses TRBV4-2 and TRBJ2-1, with TRBD2 identical over 10 bases. Germline CDR1 LGHNA, CDR2 YNFKEQ. With 4 bases clipped from V and 9 bases from J, the junction kept 18 bases outside the gene matches. The CDR3 extends over 18 amino acids. The CDR3 spells CASSPRRDKAGGRSEQFF. The CDR3 DNA follows: TGTGCCAGCAGCCCGCGAAGGGATAAAGCGGGGGGGCGGAGTGAGCAGTTCTTC.

V usage is TRBV15 and J usage is TRBJ2-7; a possible D gene is TRBD1 (6 bases). Deletions cut 8 bases from V and 3 bases from J, with 17 bases between. CDR3 length equals 14 residues. Germline CDR1 reads LNHNV; CDR2 reads YYDKDF (reference sequence). The CDR3 DNA follows: TGTGCCACCCAAAAGCCAGGGGCCAGCTACGAGCAGTACTTC. This codes for CATQKPGASYEQYF.

This rearrangement joins TRBV29-1 to TRBJ2-1; weak D call: TRBD2 (6 bases). The germline V gene encodes CDR1 SQVTM and CDR2 ANQGSEA. The CDR3 sequence is 15 residues long. V was cut by 6 bases and J by 3 bases, with 18 bases left in between. The CDR3 DNA sequence: TGCAGCGTCCCGACGGTCCCAGCGGGCTACAATGAGCAGTTCTTC. Translated, it gives CSVPTVPAGYNEQFF.

This chain links TRBV30 with TRBJ2-5; the D is unclear. The CDR3 length is 14 residues. Germline CDR1 reads GTSNPN; CDR2 reads SVGIG (reference sequence). V gave up 4 bases and J gave up 2 bases, with 14 bases separating them. The CDR3 region is CAWTGSVIQETQYF. CDR3 DNA sequence: TGTGCCTGGACCGGGTCCGTTATTCAAGAGACCCAGTACTTC.

This clone was observed a single time. Written as DNA, the CDR3 is TGTGCCAGCAGTACCTTGGGGGGGACCTACGAGCAGTACTTC. This codes for CASSTLGGTYEQYF. This chain uses TRBV7-9 with TRBJ2-7; 7 nucleotides align to TRBD2. CDR1 SEHNR and CDR2 FQNEAQ come from the germline V gene (reference sequence). V lost 6 bases to trimming and J lost 2 bases; unmatched junction nucleotides: 7. This CDR3 spans 14 amino acids.

This chain joins TRBV7-2 and TRBJ2-3; D gene uncertain. Trimming shortened V by 3 bases and J by 1 base, and 11 bases separated the two germline ends. Looked up from germline, CDR1 is SGHTA and CDR2 is FQGNSA. The CDR3 totals 15 residues. The CDR3 loop is CASSFRPGGTDTQYF. The CDR3 DNA sequence: TGTGCCAGCAGCTTCCGGCCCGGAGGCACAGATACGCAGTATTTT.

J is TRBJ1-5 and V is TRBV7-2; 8 bases line up with TRBD1. The CDR3 length is 16 residues. Trimming cost V 2 bases and J 9 bases; bases outside gene matches: 12. Germline CDR1 and CDR2: SGHTA and FQGNSA. CDR3 sequence (DNA): TGTGCCAGCAGCTTACAGGGGGCGATCTCTCATCGGCCCCAGCATTTT. The encoded protein is CASSLQGAISHRPQHF.

This chain links TRBV2 with TRBJ1-6; D remains ambiguous. This CDR3 has 15 amino acids. The germline CDR1 and CDR2 sequences are SNHLY and FYNNEI. The V end lost 7 bases, the J end lost 0 bases, and 10 bases lay between the germline ends. CDR3 protein: CASNPVRSYNSPLHF. CDR3 sequence (DNA): TGTGCCAGCAACCCGGTCCGCTCCTATAATTCACCCCTCCACTTT.

The chain couples TRBV5-1 to TRBJ2-7; 10 bases map to TRBD1. V was pared by 7 bases and J by 5 bases, with 9 bases of the junction left unmatched. The CDR3 has 14 residues. The germline V gene encodes CDR1 SGHRS and CDR2 YFSETQ. The CDR3 bases are TGCGCCAGCCTACCCGGGACAGGGGAAAACGAGCAGTACTTC. It yields the protein CASLPGTGENEQYF.

The chain combines TRBV29-1 with TRBJ2-1, with a tentative D call TRBD1 (5 bases). The CDR3 contains 10 residues. Per the germline V gene, CDR1 is SQVTM and CDR2 is ANQGSEA. V lost 4 bases and J lost 8, with 6 bases in between. The CDR3 coding sequence is TGCAGCGTTGTCAGGGATGAGCAGTTCTTC. It yields the protein CSVVRDEQFF.

The J gene is TRBJ1-1, the V gene TRBV7-3; TRBD1 aligns across 7 bases. The CDR3 is made up of 14 amino acids. From germline, CDR1 is SGHTA and CDR2 FQGTGA. V lost 3 bases and J lost 1; bases outside the gene matches: 2. The CDR3 loop is CASSFEGANTEAFF. The CDR3 DNA is TGTGCCAGCAGCTTTGAGGGGGCGAACACTGAAGCTTTCTTT.

The rearrangement joins TRBV6-6 to TRBJ1-1, with D tentatively TRBD1 (5 bases). CDR1 is MNHNY and CDR2 is SVGAGI in the germline V gene (reference sequence). With 2 bases removed from V and 8 bases from J, the gap between germline ends came to 9 bases. This CDR3 spans 12 amino acids. In nucleotides, the CDR3 is TGTGCCAGCAGTTACGGGACTGCGGAAGCTTTCTTT. Protein sequence: CASSYGTAEAFF.

The chain couples TRBV6-5 to TRBJ2-7, with 8 bases identical to TRBD2. The V and J ends lost 6 bases and 2 bases, in that order; junction bases with no gene match: 6. The CDR3 covers 14 residues. CDR1 MNHEY and CDR2 SVGAGI come from the germline V gene. The CDR3 protein is CASRGTSGTYEQYF. The DNA of the CDR3 is TGTGCCAGCAGGGGAACTAGCGGTACCTACGAGCAGTACTTC.

This rearrangement joins TRBV6-5 to TRBJ2-7; D remains unclear. From germline, CDR1 is MNHEY and CDR2 SVGAGI. The CDR3 consists of 15 residues. Trimming stripped 0 bases from V and 7 bases from J, with 16 bases between. The CDR3: CASSYSAVESVEQYF. CDR3 bases: TGTGCCAGCAGTTACTCGGCGGTCGAGAGTGTAGAGCAGTACTTC.

The rearrangement links TRBV11-1 to TRBJ2-5, with D hard to call. Trimming left V 3 bases short and J 5 bases short, with 4 bases between. Germline V lookup: CDR1 SGHAT, CDR2 FQDESV (reference sequence). The CDR3 totals 11 residues. This CDR3 is CASSFMETQYF. The CDR3 region has the DNA TGTGCCAGCAGCTTTATGGAGACCCAGTACTTC.

The J gene is TRBJ2-5, the V gene TRBV7-9; possible D gene TRBD2, 5 bases. There are 11 residues in the CDR3. V lost 4 bases, J lost 5 bases, and 5 bases lay in between. From germline, CDR1 is SEHNR and CDR2 FQNEAQ (reference sequence). CDR3 amino acids: CASSSGETQYF. CDR3 DNA: TGTGCCAGCAGCTCGGGGGAGACCCAGTACTTC.

The chain recombines TRBV7-3 with TRBJ2-1, with 10 bases lining up with TRBD2. Germline V gives CDR1 SGHTA, CDR2 FQGTGA. This CDR3 region has 17 residues. V lost 4 bases to trimming and J lost 6 bases; unmatched junction nucleotides: 12. The CDR3 reads CASSSLEGVAGGNEQFF. For the CDR3, the DNA is TGTGCCAGCAGCTCCCTCGAGGGGGTAGCGGGGGGCAATGAGCAGTTCTTC.

This clone occurred a few times. This chain joins TRBV27 and TRBJ2-3; no clear D. V was shortened by 5 bases and J by 6 bases, with 18 bases between the two germline ends. Germline CDR1 and CDR2: MNHEY and SMNVEV (reference sequence). This CDR3 contains 15 residues. The CDR3 DNA sequence: TGTGCCAGCAGTAACCGGCCTACGCCCGGGGATACGCAGTATTTT. Translating gives CASSNRPTPGDTQYF.

J is TRBJ1-2 and V is TRBV7-5; the DNA was not compared with TRBD1, the D call given in the table. TRBV7-5 is deemed a pseudogene. The CDR3 runs to 17 residues. CDR3 loop: CVRSLGPLRTGSMGYTF. The CDR3 DNA reads as TGTGTCAGAAGCTTAGGGCCCCTCCGGACAGGTTCTATGGGCTACACCTTC.

This sequence joins TRBV30 and TRBJ1-2; no clear D gene. CDR3 length: 12 amino acids. V lost 5 bases, J lost 1 base, and 8 bases lay in between. Germline CDR1 GTSNPN, CDR2 SVGIG (reference sequence). The CDR3 coding sequence is TGTGCCTGGCAAGACAATAACTATGGCTACACCTTC. This translates into CAWQDNNYGYTF.

The chain has TRBV5-8 and TRBJ2-5; perhaps TRBD2 as D (5 bases). CDR1 is SGHTS, CDR2 YDEGEE, per germline. V shed 3 bases and J shed 0 bases, with 15 bases lying between them. The CDR3 runs to 16 residues. The CDR3 DNA is TGTGCCAGCAGCTGGAGGCCAAATTCGTACCAAGAGACCCAGTACTTC. Its translation is CASSWRPNSYQETQYF. The full variable domain, with the rest looked up from reference TRBV5-8 and TRBJ2-5, is EAGVTQSPTHLIKTRGQQATLRCSPISGHTSVYWYQQALGLGLQFLLWYDEGEERNRGNFPPRFSGRQFPNYSSELNVNALELEDSALYLCASSWRPNSYQETQYFGPGTRLLVL.